The 21 T cell receptor beta chains reported below all come from one sample, sequenced in a study of cytomegalovirus exposure and HLA in healthy donors. PCR primers comprised 60 Vbeta and 13 Jbeta primers. Method: immunoSEQ multiplex PCR; TCRdb's copy keeps in-frame clones and lacks some. The listing contains 150,000 to 200,000 clones. The material sequenced was PBMCs. Receptor source: a man aged 30 to 39 in good health and CMV-seronegative.

The chain joins TRBV5-4 to TRBJ1-5; D perhaps matches TRBD1 (6 bases). Per the germline V gene, CDR1 is SGHNT and CDR2 is YYREEE (reference sequence). The CDR3 extends over 14 amino acids. The V gene lost 7 bases and the J gene lost 5 bases, with 16 bases spanning the gap. The CDR3 sequence is CASSKGGGDQPQHF. Written as DNA, the CDR3 is TGTGCCAGCTCAAAGGGGGGGGGCGATCAGCCCCAGCATTTT. Full variable domain (rest looked up from reference TRBV5-4 and TRBJ1-5): ETGVTQSPTHLIKTRGQQVTLRCSSQSGHNTVSWYQQALGQGPQFIFQYYREEENGRGNFPPRFSGLQFPNYSSELNVNALELDDSALYLCASSKGGGDQPQHFGDGTRLSIL.

The chain joins TRBV4-1 to TRBJ1-2; no clear D. The V end was cut by 0 bases, the J end by 8 bases, with 13 bases between. This CDR3 is 14 amino acids long. Germline V lookup: CDR1 MGHRA, CDR2 YSYEKL. CDR3 residues: CASSQDSRVPGYTF. Here the CDR3 DNA reads TGCGCCAGCAGCCAAGATTCCCGGGTCCCAGGCTACACCTTC.

The chain recombines TRBV5-4 with TRBJ2-3, with 9 bases that match TRBD2. V dropped 2 bases and J dropped 4; count of bases not matched to a gene: 5. From germline, CDR1 is SGHNT and CDR2 YYREEE (reference sequence). The CDR3 spans 15 residues. The CDR3 loop is CASSFAGGPPDTQYF. CDR3 DNA sequence: TGTGCCAGCAGCTTTGCGGGAGGGCCCCCAGATACGCAGTATTTT.

The chain links TRBV6-5 to TRBJ1-3; D is possibly TRBD1 (5 bases). The V and J ends lost 5 bases and 4 bases respectively, with 12 bases between them. Looked up from germline, CDR1 is MNHEY and CDR2 is SVGAGI. The CDR3 covers 14 residues. CDR3 sequence: CASSPRQSGNTIYF. The CDR3 nucleotides are TGTGCCAGCAGTCCCCGACAGTCAGGAAACACCATATATTTT.

The chain is built from TRBV10-1 and TRBJ2-7, with D possibly being TRBD1 (5 bases). This CDR3 has 13 amino acids. The V gene lost 5 bases and the J gene lost 6 bases, with 14 bases spanning the gap. Germline CDR1 is WNHNN and CDR2 is SYGVQD (reference sequence). CDR3 in amino acids: CASSSLAGIEQYF. In DNA form, the CDR3 reads TGCGCCAGCAGTAGTCTCGCAGGGATCGAGCAGTACTTC.

The rearrangement links TRBV7-2 to TRBJ2-5, with 7 nucleotides matching TRBD1. V was pared by 7 bases and J by 1 base, with 6 bases of the junction left unmatched. The length of the CDR3 is 14 residues. Germline V gene data show CDR1 as SGHTA and CDR2 as FQGNSA. CDR3 amino acids: CASTLYRGQETQYF. The CDR3 DNA follows: TGTGCCAGCACCTTGTACAGGGGCCAAGAGACCCAGTACTTC. Drawing the rest from reference TRBV7-2 and TRBJ2-5, the complete variable domain is GAGVSQSPSNKVTEKGKDVELRCDPISGHTALYWYRQSLGQGLEFLIYFQGNSAPDKSGLPSDRFSAERTGGSVSTLTIQRTQQEDSAVYLCASTLYRGQETQYFGPGTRLLVL.

The chain has TRBV25-1 and TRBJ2-2, with D maybe TRBD2 (6 bases). Looked up from germline, CDR1 is MGHDK and CDR2 is SYGVNS. This CDR3 is 16 amino acids long. Deletions cut 5 bases from V and 0 bases from J, with 13 bases between. CDR3 protein: CASSRVGGTNTGELFF. In nucleotides, the CDR3 is TGTGCCAGCAGTCGCGTGGGGGGAACGAACACCGGGGAGCTGTTTTTT.

The chain carries TRBV7-9 and TRBJ1-2; 7 nucleotides align to TRBD1. Per the germline V gene, CDR1 is SEHNR and CDR2 is FQNEAQ (reference sequence). V dropped 4 bases and J dropped 3; count of bases not matched to a gene: 5. The CDR3 sequence is 14 residues long. CDR3 protein: CASSWGTVDYGYTF. The CDR3 DNA reads TGTGCCAGCAGCTGGGGGACAGTTGACTATGGCTACACCTTC.

The chain joins TRBV6-5 to TRBJ2-5, with TRBD1 matching over 9 bases. Germline V CDR1 and CDR2: MNHEY, SVGAGI. Unmatched junction bases numbered 10, after V lost 6 bases and J lost 5 bases. CDR3 length: 15 residues. The CDR3 bases are TGTGCCAGCAGAGACCGGGACAGGGTTATGGAGACCCAGTACTTC. It translates to CASRDRDRVMETQYF.

The genes are TRBV5-6 and TRBJ1-4; D is undetermined. The V gene's germline CDR1 is SGHDT and CDR2 YYEEEE. The CDR3 consists of 14 residues. The ends were cut back, 0 bases at V and 3 bases at J, with 6 bases in the middle. The CDR3: CASSLVSANEKLFF. Written as DNA, the CDR3 is TGTGCCAGCAGCTTGGTTTCAGCTAATGAAAAACTGTTTTTT.

The CDR3 nucleotides read TGTGCCAGCTCACCCGGGACAGGCATCATCTTTCAGCCCCAGCATTTT. This sequence encodes CASSPGTGIIFQPQHF. V usage is TRBV18 and J usage is TRBJ1-5; 8 bases are a match to TRBD1. The ends lost 3 bases at V and 6 bases at J; junction bases unmatched: 10. Germline V lookup: CDR1 KGHSH, CDR2 LQKENI. The CDR3 has 16 amino acids.

In DNA, the CDR3 is TGTGCCAGCAGTCACCATGGGGCTAGCGGGAGGGCCGACGAGCAGTACTTC. Its translation is CASSHHGASGRADEQYF. J is TRBJ2-7 and V is TRBV2, with 12 bases fitting TRBD2. In germline, CDR1 is SNHLY, CDR2 FYNNEI. This CDR3 is 17 amino acids long. V gave up 5 bases and J gave up 5 bases; unmatched junction bases: 13. The variable domain in full, with the rest retrieved from reference TRBV2 and TRBJ2-7, is EPEVTQTPSHQVTQMGQEVILRCVPISNHLYFYWYRQILGQKVEFLVSFYNNEISEKSEIFDDQFSVERPDGSNFTLKIRSTKLEDSAMYFCASSHHGASGRADEQYFGPGTRLTVT.

The chain employs TRBV9 and TRBJ1-1; D not resolved. The CDR3 consists of 14 residues. The V gene lost 1 base and the J gene lost 4 bases, with 11 bases spanning the gap. Germline CDR1 SGDLS, CDR2 YYNGEE. The CDR3 DNA is TGTGCCAGCAGCGTATCGACACTTGGCACTGAAGCTTTCTTT. Its translation is CASSVSTLGTEAFF.

This chain uses TRBV28 with TRBJ2-4; D unclear. There are 16 residues in the CDR3. Per germline, CDR1 MDHEN and CDR2 SYDVKM. Trimming took 6 bases from V and 0 from J, leaving 15 bases between them. CDR3 amino acids: CASSRLGTRAKNIQYF. The CDR3 coding sequence is TGTGCCAGCAGCCGGCTAGGAACAAGAGCCAAAAACATTCAGTACTTC.

V is TRBV28 and J is TRBJ1-5, with 7 bases lining up with TRBD1. The germline gives CDR1 MDHEN, CDR2 SYDVKM. The CDR3 has 14 residues. Trimming cost V 10 bases and J 0 bases; bases outside gene matches: 6. The CDR3 region is CATRDSDSNQPQHF. CDR3 nucleotide sequence: TGTGCCACCAGGGACAGTGATAGCAATCAGCCCCAGCATTTT.

The J gene is TRBJ2-1, the V gene TRBV19; 13 positions match TRBD2. Germline lookup yields CDR1 LNHDA and CDR2 SQIVND (reference sequence). The trim removed 3 bases at V and 9 bases at J, leaving 5 bases unmatched. This CDR3 region has 15 residues. The CDR3 is CASSIPGLAGTEQFF. In DNA, the CDR3 is TGTGCCAGTAGTATTCCGGGACTAGCGGGAACTGAGCAGTTCTTC.

The chain couples TRBV27 to TRBJ1-4; TRBD1 aligns across 10 bases. CDR1 MNHEY and CDR2 SMNVEV come from the germline V gene (reference sequence). The J segment lost 8 bases and the V segment lost 5 bases, leaving 11 bases of the junction unmatched. There are 16 residues in the CDR3. DNA for the CDR3: TGTGCCAGCAGTGCGGTAACCGGGACAGGGGACGAAAAACTGTTTTTT. This gives the protein CASSAVTGTGDEKLFF.

The V and J genes are TRBV18 and TRBJ2-7, with a tentative D call TRBD1 (6 bases). With 5 bases removed from V and 2 bases from J, the gap between germline ends came to 13 bases. Germline V gene data show CDR1 as KGHSH and CDR2 as LQKENI. The CDR3 totals 14 residues. The CDR3 reads CASSRLDSPYEQYF. DNA for the CDR3: TGTGCCAGCTCAAGGTTGGACAGCCCCTACGAGCAGTACTTC.

This chain uses TRBV27 with TRBJ2-7, with TRBD1 matching 7 bases. V trimming: 3 bases; J trimming: 0 bases; junction bases outside the gene matches: 5. The CDR3 covers 15 residues. The germline CDR1 and CDR2 sequences are MNHEY and SMNVEV (reference sequence). As DNA, the CDR3 is TGTGCCAGCAGTTTCACAGGGGACCTCTCCTACGAGCAGTACTTC. Residues: CASSFTGDLSYEQYF.

The chain recombines TRBV9 with TRBJ2-5, with TRBD2 matching over 10 bases. Germline CDR1 is SGDLS and CDR2 is YYNGEE. Trimming removed 4 bases from V and 5 bases from J; junction bases left unmatched: 11. The CDR3 spans 16 residues. The CDR3 nucleotides read TGTGCCAGCAGCTCGAGGACTAGCGGAGGGGAGGAGACCCAGTACTTC. This encodes CASSSRTSGGEETQYF.

This chain links TRBV11-2 with TRBJ2-1, with D hard to call. The CDR3 has 14 residues. Trimming removed 0 bases from V and 6 bases from J, with 9 bases in between. Germline lookup yields CDR1 SGHAT and CDR2 FQNNGV. CDR3 sequence: CASSLDLESNEQFF. The CDR3 nucleotides are TGTGCCAGCAGCTTAGATCTGGAGAGCAATGAGCAGTTCTTC.